The 30 T cell receptor beta chains given below trace back to one sample, sequenced in a study of regulatory T cells in long-lasting Graves disease. Time point given: newly diagnosed GD, antithyroid drugs for less than 3 months. Construction of the TCR library relied on RNA isolated from PBMCs. Arm-PCR of CDR3 regions and iRepertoire HTBI primers were used to build TCR beta libraries. A single record per CDR3 protein comes from TCRdb applying MiXCR to the multiplex PCR reads. The sample includes roughly 510,000 distinct CDR3 sequences, around 16% of them seen just once. The same sample was also studied in work on T cells in Graves' hyperthyroidism and ophthalmopathy.

The specimen was peripheral blood mononuclear cells (PBMCs), collected at new diagnosis, from a patient treated with antithyroid drugs. All receptors derive from a young man with Graves disease.

To note about this clonotype: A read error may be the cause here, since a much bigger clone is one base away. The rearrangement joins TRBV3-1 to TRBJ2-5, with a weak D call TRBD2 (7 bases). V lost 4 bases, J lost 3 bases, and 12 bases lay in between. This CDR3 is built from 14 residues. Germline V gene sequence: CDR1 LGHDT, CDR2 YNNKEL (reference sequence). The CDR3 coding sequence is TGTGCCAGCAGCCGAGGGGGGGCCGAAGAGACCCAGTACTTC. Residues: CASSRGGAEETQYF.

This clonotype appeared a few times. This chain joins TRBV29-1 and TRBJ2-1; D gene unclear. The ends were cut back, 3 bases at V and 1 base at J, with 16 bases in the middle. CDR3 length equals 16 residues. Germline CDR1 reads SQVTM; CDR2 reads ANQGSEA. Here the CDR3 reads CSVDSESRVSYNEQFF. As DNA, the CDR3 is TGCAGCGTTGACTCGGAGTCTAGAGTATCCTACAATGAGCAGTTCTTC.

This clonotype was counted ten times or more. V gene TRBV3-1 combines with J gene TRBJ2-7; D gene ambiguous. The CDR3 consists of 14 residues. Per the germline V gene, CDR1 is LGHDT and CDR2 is YNNKEL (reference sequence). The V gene lost 4 bases and the J gene lost 2 bases, with 12 bases spanning the gap. This CDR3 is CASSRLGGAYEQYF. The CDR3 nucleotides are TGTGCCAGCAGCCGCCTAGGCGGAGCCTACGAGCAGTACTTC.

This clonotype turned up a few times. V usage is TRBV7-6 and J usage is TRBJ2-5, with D perhaps given as TRBD1 or TRBD2 (7 bases each). CDR3 length: 16 amino acids. The germline V and J ends were trimmed by 6 bases and 4 bases, with 21 bases remaining between them. Looked up from germline, CDR1 is SGHVS and CDR2 is FNYEAQ. In nucleotides, the CDR3 is TGTGCCAGCAGAACCTCGCAGGGGGGGCGGGGAGAGACCCAGTACTTC. Translating gives CASRTSQGGRGETQYF.

Only a few counts were recorded for this clonotype. V gene TRBV3-1 combines with J gene TRBJ2-6; TRBD2 is a possible D gene (7 bases). V was trimmed by 4 bases and J by 0 bases, leaving 19 bases between them. Per germline, CDR1 LGHDT and CDR2 YNNKEL (reference sequence). This CDR3 is 19 amino acids long. CDR3 residues: CASSPRGRGLTSGANVLTF. CDR3 coding DNA: TGTGCCAGCAGCCCAAGGGGGAGGGGACTGACCTCTGGGGCCAACGTCCTGACTTTC.

The table lists this clonotype with a few counts. The J gene is TRBJ1-5, the V gene TRBV19; 11 bases are shared with TRBD1. In germline, CDR1 is LNHDA, CDR2 SQIVND (reference sequence). Trimming took 8 bases from V and 5 from J; bases not matched to a gene: 8. The CDR3 sequence is 15 residues long. CDR3 amino acids: CASEGDRGNYQPQHF. The DNA for the CDR3 is TGTGCCAGTGAAGGGGACAGGGGGAATTATCAGCCCCAGCATTTT.

This clonotype was seen repeatedly, ten times or more. J is TRBJ1-4 and V is TRBV28; 10 bases map to TRBD1. This CDR3 is 17 amino acids long. Germline V CDR1 and CDR2: MDHEN, SYDVKM. With 4 bases clipped from V and 2 bases from J, the junction kept 7 bases outside the gene matches. This chain's CDR3 is CASSSHGQGVTNEKLFF. In nucleotides, the CDR3 is TGTGCCAGCAGTTCACACGGACAGGGGGTGACTAATGAAAAACTGTTTTTT.

This chain links TRBV20-1 with TRBJ2-1; D is perhaps TRBD1 or TRBD2 (5 bases each). The CDR3 covers 10 residues. Per germline, CDR1 DFQATT and CDR2 SNEGSKA (reference sequence). The CDR3 reads CRLEGNEQFF. CDR3 nucleotides: TGCAGACTCGAGGGGAATGAGCAGTTCTTC.

This clonotype was counted at least ten times. V is TRBV20-1 and J is TRBJ1-2; tentative D call: TRBD1 (5 bases). V lost 3 bases and J 3 bases, leaving 17 bases between the germline ends. The germline V gene encodes CDR1 DFQATT and CDR2 SNEGSKA (reference sequence). CDR3 size: 15 residues. The CDR3 nucleotides are TGCAGTGCTAGGCGTGCCTCAGGGTACGACTATGGCTACACCTTC. The encoded protein is CSARRASGYDYGYTF.

The chain employs TRBV19 and TRBJ2-3, with 13 positions matching TRBD2. Trimming took 5 bases from V and 6 from J; bases not matched to a gene: 8. The CDR3 has 16 amino acids. Germline CDR1 and CDR2: LNHDA and SQIVND (reference sequence). The CDR3 sequence is CASSPGLAGERDTQYF. The DNA for the CDR3 is TGTGCCAGTAGTCCCGGACTAGCGGGAGAGAGGGATACGCAGTATTTT.

This clonotype showed up just a few times. The V and J genes are TRBV20-1 and TRBJ2-7; D not resolved. This CDR3 is 12 amino acids long. Germline V CDR1 and CDR2: DFQATT, SNEGSKA (reference sequence). V was cut by 3 bases and J by 3 bases, with 9 bases left in between. CDR3 loop: CSASMTYYEQYF. The DNA for the CDR3 is TGCAGTGCTAGCATGACTTACTACGAGCAGTACTTC.

This clonotype was seen many times. The chain joins TRBV20-1 to TRBJ2-7; 8 bases align to TRBD2. The CDR3 sequence is 14 residues long. Germline V gene lookup returns CDR1 DFQATT and CDR2 SNEGSKA (reference sequence). The J segment lost 5 bases and the V segment lost 3 bases, leaving 9 bases of the junction unmatched. Here the CDR3 reads CSASLGGRFDEQYF. The CDR3, as DNA: TGCAGTGCTAGTCTCGGCGGGAGGTTCGACGAGCAGTACTTC.

The genes are TRBV5-1 and TRBJ1-4, with 9 bases lining up with TRBD1. There are 16 residues in the CDR3. V lost 4 bases and J lost 4; bases outside the gene matches: 8. Germline V gene data show CDR1 as SGHRS and CDR2 as YFSETQ. CDR3 amino acids: CASSTTGGLGNEKLFF. In DNA form, the CDR3 reads TGCGCCAGCAGCACGACAGGGGGGCTCGGTAATGAAAAACTGTTTTTT.

This clonotype was counted a few times. V gene TRBV27 combines with J gene TRBJ2-2; no clear D. Germline CDR1 is MNHEY and CDR2 is SMNVEV (reference sequence). The CDR3 runs to 13 residues. V lost 8 bases to trimming and J lost 3 bases, with 10 bases between them. The CDR3: CASWDFYTGELFF. CDR3 in DNA: TGTGCCAGCTGGGATTTTTACACCGGGGAGCTGTTTTTT.

The V call is TRBV7-9, the J call TRBJ2-3, with D possibly TRBD2 on 6 matching bases. Trimming removed 7 bases at V and 2 bases at J, with 16 bases between. The CDR3 length is 15 residues. Germline assignment: CDR1 SEHNR and CDR2 FQNEAQ (reference sequence). CDR3 DNA sequence: TGTGCCAGCAACTCCGGGGCGGGGTACACAGATACGCAGTATTTT. It yields the protein CASNSGAGYTDTQYF. Looking up the rest from reference TRBV7-9 and TRBJ2-3 gives the full variable domain: DTGVSQNPRHKITKRGQNVTFRCDPISEHNRLYWYRQTLGQGPEFLTYFQNEAQLEKSRLLSDRFSAERPKGSFSTLEIQRTEQGDSAMYLCASNSGAGYTDTQYFGPGTRLTVL.

This clonotype was observed many times. The chain links TRBV27 to TRBJ2-7; no definite D call. The CDR3 runs to 11 residues. Germline V gene lookup returns CDR1 MNHEY and CDR2 SMNVEV (reference sequence). Between the trimmed V and J ends, which lost 0 bases and 8 bases, there was a span of 5 bases. The CDR3, as DNA: TGTGCCAGCAGTTTATCTGGGAAGCAGTACTTC. Translated, it gives CASSLSGKQYF.

The chain recombines TRBV9 with TRBJ1-1; the D is unclear. The V gene lost 0 bases and the J gene lost 4 bases, with 10 bases spanning the gap. The CDR3 contains 14 residues. The germline CDR1 and CDR2 sequences are SGDLS and YYNGEE. DNA for the CDR3: TGTGCCAGCAGCGTAGAAGGCAGGAGCACTGAAGCTTTCTTT. This codes for CASSVEGRSTEAFF. Full variable domain (rest looked up from reference TRBV9 and TRBJ1-1): DSGVTQTPKHLITATGQRVTLRCSPRSGDLSVYWYQQSLDQGLQFLIQYYNGEERAKGNILERFSAQQFPDLHSELNLSSLELGDSALYFCASSVEGRSTEAFFGQGTRLTVV.

This clonotype was seen at least ten times. This sequence joins TRBV6-2 or TRBV6-3 and TRBJ2-3; 8 positions agree with TRBD1. This CDR3 spans 14 amino acids. Unmatched junction bases numbered 4, after V lost 4 bases and J lost 4 bases. The V gene's germline CDR1 is MNHEY and CDR2 SVGEGT. CDR3 in DNA: TGTGCCAGCAGTTCCGGACAGGGACCAGATACGCAGTATTTT. This sequence encodes CASSSGQGPDTQYF.

There are a few counts of this clonotype. J is TRBJ2-7 and V is TRBV20-1, with a tentative D call TRBD1 (6 bases). Trimming took off 3 bases at V and 5 bases at J, with 11 bases between the two ends. Germline-derived CDR1 and CDR2 are DFQATT and SNEGSKA (reference sequence). The CDR3 length is 12 residues. The CDR3 protein is CSASKQGDEQYF. CDR3 coding DNA: TGCAGTGCTAGTAAACAGGGCGACGAGCAGTACTTC.

As for this clonotype: This may come from a read error, since a much larger clone is one base off. V usage is TRBV28 and J usage is TRBJ1-2, with unresolved D. Germline loops: CDR1 MDHEN, CDR2 SYDVKM. The CDR3 is 12 residues long. CDR3 region: CASSFSSYGYAF. CDR3 bases: TGTGCCAGCAGTTTCTCGAGCTATGGCTACGCCTTC.

This chain connects TRBV5-1 to TRBJ1-2; TRBD1 matches 7 bases. Unmatched junction bases numbered 11, after V lost 4 bases and J lost 5 bases. This CDR3 region has 15 residues. Germline V lookup: CDR1 SGHRS, CDR2 YFSETQ. For the CDR3, the DNA is TGCGCCAGCAGCCTAACCCGACAGGGCAAGTATGGCTACACCTTC. It is translated as CASSLTRQGKYGYTF.

This clonotype has a count of ten or more. This sequence joins TRBV2 and TRBJ1-1; the D gene is possibly TRBD1 (6 bases). This CDR3 spans 14 amino acids. V lost 6 bases, J lost 5 bases, and 16 bases lay in between. The germline V gene has CDR1 SNHLY and CDR2 FYNNEI. In DNA form, the CDR3 reads TGTGCCAGCAGGCCACAGGGTGGAGGTACTGAAGCTTTCTTT. Translating gives CASRPQGGGTEAFF.

This clonotype occurred many times. CDR3 sequence reads: CAWSPSGSVADTQYF. The CDR3 DNA follows: TGTGCCTGGAGTCCTAGCGGGAGCGTGGCAGATACGCAGTATTTT. The V gene is TRBV30, the J gene TRBJ2-1, with 10 bases aligning to TRBD2. The end of the DNA fits TRBJ2-3 better, so the J call may be wrong. The CDR3 sequence is 15 residues long. CDR1 is GTSNPN and CDR2 is SVGIG in the germline V gene (reference sequence).

This clonotype turned up a few times. V usage is TRBV27 and J usage is TRBJ1-2; D remains unclear. The V end was cut by 2 bases, the J end by 0 bases, with 7 bases between. There are 14 residues in the CDR3. In germline, CDR1 is MNHEY, CDR2 SMNVEV (reference sequence). The CDR3 nucleotides read TGTGCCAGCAGTTTAATAGGGCCTAACTATGGCTACACCTTC. Protein: CASSLIGPNYGYTF.

This clonotype was seen only a few times. The genes are TRBV30 and TRBJ2-7; possible D gene TRBD2, 6 bases. This CDR3 contains 16 residues. Germline V gene sequence: CDR1 GTSNPN, CDR2 SVGIG (reference sequence). With 7 bases removed from V and 2 bases from J, the gap between germline ends came to 24 bases. The CDR3 nucleotides read TGTGCCTACCAAACCCGGGACTCCCAAACTACCTACGAGCAGTACTTC. It encodes CAYQTRDSQTTYEQYF.

This clonotype came up a few times. The chain recombines TRBV7-8 with TRBJ2-1; D possibly corresponds to TRBD2 (6 bases). Trimming shortened V by 5 bases and J by 0 bases, and 14 bases separated the two germline ends. The CDR3 sequence is 16 residues long. The germline V gene has CDR1 SGHVS and CDR2 FQNEAQ. The CDR3 nucleotides read TGTGCCAGCAGCCCCCGGAGGGTAAGCTCCTACAATGAGCAGTTCTTC. It specifies CASSPRRVSSYNEQFF. The full variable domain, rest sourced from reference TRBV7-8 and TRBJ2-1, is GAGVSQSPRYKVAKRGQDVALRCDPISGHVSLFWYQQALGQGPEFLTYFQNEAQLDKSGLPSDRFFAERPEGSVSTLKIQRTQQEDSAVYLCASSPRRVSSYNEQFFGPGTRLTVL.

The gene calls are TRBV7-9 and TRBJ2-3; 11 bases are a match to TRBD2. Germline lookup yields CDR1 SEHNR and CDR2 FQNEAQ (reference sequence). The CDR3 contains 18 residues. V trimming: 5 bases; J trimming: 2 bases; junction bases outside the gene matches: 12. The CDR3 is CASSPGTSGGVITDTQYF. For the CDR3, the DNA is TGTGCCAGCAGCCCGGGGACTAGCGGAGGGGTTATCACAGATACGCAGTATTTT.

The chain joins TRBV18 to TRBJ2-7; a possible D gene is TRBD2 (6 bases). Germline CDR1 reads KGHSH; CDR2 reads LQKENI. V gave up 3 bases and J gave up 5 bases, with 11 bases separating them. This CDR3 comprises 13 residues. CDR3 loop: CASSPGTLDEQYF. CDR3 bases: TGTGCCAGCTCACCCGGGACTTTGGACGAGCAGTACTTC.

The rearrangement uses TRBV7-3 and TRBJ2-7; D ambiguous. CDR1 SGHTA and CDR2 FQGTGA come from the germline V gene. The V gene lost 2 bases and the J gene lost 1 base, with 6 bases spanning the gap. The CDR3 contains 13 residues. The CDR3 region has the DNA TGTGCCAGCAGCTTAGCGTGGTCCTACGAGCAGTACTTC. It codes for CASSLAWSYEQYF.

This clonotype was picked up a small number of times. The chain couples TRBV6-4 to TRBJ1-2; 8 bases agree with TRBD1. V lost 6 bases and J lost 4; bases outside the gene matches: 7. Germline lookup yields CDR1 MRHNA and CDR2 SNTAGT. The CDR3 consists of 14 residues. DNA for the CDR3: TGTGCCAGCAGCGACACCGGGACAGGCTATGGCTACACCTTC. Protein: CASSDTGTGYGYTF.